What follows are 10 T cell receptor beta chains derived from one specimen sequenced in a study of monozygotic twins with cystic fibrosis. The protocol was immunoSEQ multiplex PCR, while the TCRdb copy is restricted to in-frame clones and leaves out a portion. Altogether roughly 14,000 clones are present, around 93% being singletons, with the ten largest covering around 9.3%. The material sequenced was blood. These receptors came from a girl aged 2 to 10 with cystic fibrosis.

This chain uses TRBV21-1 with TRBJ2-3; the table's D call TRBD2 went unverified against the DNA. TRBV21-1 constitutes a pseudogene. This CDR3 has 16 residues. The chain's CDR3 is CASSGSTAGAVDTQYF. As DNA, the CDR3 is TGTGCCAGCAGCGGATCCACAGCGGGAGCAGTAGATACGCAGTATTTT.

This clone was counted a single time. This chain connects TRBV27 to TRBJ1-1; possible D gene TRBD1, 6 bases. The CDR3 has 13 amino acids. Germline values: CDR1 MNHEY, CDR2 SMNVEV (reference sequence). V lost 8 bases and J lost 1, with 11 bases in between. The CDR3 coding sequence is TGTGCCAGCGGGGGCAACGGGAACACTGAAGCTTTCTTT. Residues: CASGGNGNTEAFF.

V and J are TRBV30 and TRBJ2-1, with D uncertain. CDR1 and CDR2 from the germline V gene are GTSNPN and SVGIG (reference sequence). The CDR3 is 13 amino acids. V lost 1 base, J lost 1 base, and 5 bases lay in between. CDR3 sequence: CAWSGRSYNEQFF. The CDR3 DNA follows: TGTGCCTGGAGTGGTAGATCCTACAATGAGCAGTTCTTC.

J is TRBJ1-2 and V is TRBV27, with TRBD1 matching over 12 bases. CDR3 length: 15 amino acids. The germline V gene encodes CDR1 MNHEY and CDR2 SMNVEV (reference sequence). J gave up 4 bases and V 3 bases, and 3 bases lay outside the gene matches. The CDR3 bases are TGTGCCAGCAGTTTCGGGACAGGGGGCTCCTATGGCTACACCTTC. It is translated as CASSFGTGGSYGYTF.

This clone was seen a single time. This chain joins TRBV18 and TRBJ1-3; 10 bases are a match to TRBD1. CDR3 length equals 16 residues. Germline CDR1 and CDR2: KGHSH and LQKENI. V lost 1 base to trimming and J lost 4 bases; unmatched junction nucleotides: 4. CDR3 sequence (DNA): TGTGCCAGCTCACCACTCGGGACAGGGGTCGGAAACACCATATATTTT. Translated: CASSPLGTGVGNTIYF. Complete variable domain (other parts from reference TRBV18 and TRBJ1-3): NAGVMQNPRHLVRRRGQEARLRCSPMKGHSHVYWYRQLPEEGLKFMVYLQKENIIDESGMPKERFSAEFPKEGPSILRIQQVVRGDSAAYFCASSPLGTGVGNTIYFGEGSWLTVV.

J is TRBJ1-2 and V is TRBV2; D not certain. Germline CDR1 SNHLY, CDR2 FYNNEI. The CDR3 totals 16 residues. The V end lost 4 bases, the J end lost 0 bases, and 15 bases lay between the germline ends. The CDR3 loop is CASSGLIEEANYGYTF. The CDR3 DNA follows: TGTGCCAGCAGTGGCTTAATTGAGGAAGCTAACTATGGCTACACCTTC.

The chain couples TRBV4-3 to TRBJ1-4; D not certain. V lost 0 bases and J 8 bases, leaving 13 bases between the germline ends. The CDR3 sequence is 15 residues long. Germline CDR1 reads LGHNA; CDR2 reads YSLEER. The CDR3 bases are TGCGCCAGCAGCCAAGAAGGGAGAGGGATGGAAAAACTGTTTTTT. It specifies CASSQEGRGMEKLFF.

The chain uses TRBV5-1 and TRBJ2-6; 9 nucleotides line up with TRBD1. Trimming cost V 4 bases and J 0 bases; bases outside gene matches: 8. CDR3 size: 18 residues. From germline, CDR1 is SGHRS and CDR2 YFSETQ. The DNA of the CDR3 is TGCGCCAGCAGCCCTCGGACAGGGGTAAGCTCTGGGGCCAACGTCCTGACTTTC. Protein: CASSPRTGVSSGANVLTF.

The chain recombines TRBV2 with TRBJ2-7; D is uncertain. CDR1 is SNHLY, CDR2 FYNNEI, per germline. V lost 4 bases to trimming and J lost 2 bases, with 12 bases between them. There are 14 residues in the CDR3. The CDR3 sequence: CASSALGLTYEQYF. DNA of the CDR3: TGTGCCAGCAGTGCCTTGGGGTTAACCTACGAGCAGTACTTC.

V gene TRBV4-2 combines with J gene TRBJ1-2; D is possibly TRBD1 (5 bases). Trimming stripped 4 bases from V and 3 bases from J, with 18 bases between. Germline V CDR1 and CDR2: LGHNA, YNFKEQ. CDR3 length: 16 amino acids. The CDR3 here is CASSPPRIGADYGYTF. As DNA, the CDR3 is TGTGCCAGCAGCCCTCCCCGAATTGGGGCAGACTATGGCTACACCTTC.